The 5 T cell receptor beta chains reported below all come from one sample, sequenced in a study of T-cell reconstitution after alpha-beta-depleted transplantation in children. Unique molecular identifiers tagged the TCRbeta library. TCRdb reprocessed the PCR reads via MiXCR and lists one record per CDR3 protein. Of approximately 520,000 distinct CDR3 sequences in the sample, approximately 32% were seen once. Sample: PBMCs from the stem cell graft donor, taken from the stem cell graft. The receptors shown here come from a human donor who donated a stem cell graft to a child with aplastic anemia.

The gene calls are TRBV19 and TRBJ2-5; D uncertain. Between the trimmed V and J ends, which lost 0 bases and 4 bases, there was a span of 0 bases. CDR3 length equals 11 residues. The germline V gene has CDR1 LNHDA and CDR2 SQIVND (reference sequence). CDR3 sequence: CASSIEETQYF. As DNA, the CDR3 is TGTGCCAGTAGTATAGAAGAGACCCAGTACTTC.

The chain recombines TRBV1 with TRBJ2-7; the table's D call of TRBD1 was not tested on the DNA. TRBV1 corresponds to a pseudogene. CDR3 length: 18 residues. CDR3 DNA: TGCACCAGCAGCCAAGAGGAACAGGGGGACTTAGACTCCTACGAGCAGTACGTC. Translation: CTSSQEEQGDLDSYEQYV.

Only a few counts were recorded for this clonotype. The V gene is TRBV7-3, the J gene TRBJ2-7, with 7 positions matching TRBD2. Germline-derived CDR1 and CDR2 are SGHTA and FQGTGA. CDR3 length: 16 amino acids. V shed 1 base and J 2 bases; nucleotides not matched to a gene: 8. The CDR3: CASSLNRASGPYEQYF. The CDR3 coding sequence is TGTGCCAGCAGCTTAAACCGGGCTAGCGGCCCCTACGAGCAGTACTTC.

This clonotype was seen more than once but under ten times. The rearrangement uses TRBV5-1 and TRBJ2-1; 14 bases map to TRBD2. The CDR3 covers 17 residues. Germline V CDR1 and CDR2: SGHRS, YFSETQ. V shed 0 bases and J 2 bases; nucleotides not matched to a gene: 1. The CDR3 bases are TGCGCCAGCAGCTTGGCGGGACTAGCGGGAGCCTACAATGAGCAGTTCTTC. Its protein product is CASSLAGLAGAYNEQFF.

The chain is built from TRBV20-1 and TRBJ1-5, with D possibly TRBD1 on 5 matching bases. CDR3 length equals 15 residues. V gave up 3 bases and J gave up 0 bases, with 12 bases separating them. In germline, CDR1 is DFQATT, CDR2 SNEGSKA (reference sequence). The CDR3 loop is CSASSGTYSNQPQHF. CDR3 nucleotides: TGCAGTGCTAGCAGCGGGACCTATAGCAATCAGCCCCAGCATTTT.